The T cell receptor beta chain described here comes from a study of T cells after yellow fever vaccination. General study points: Booster samples showed a return of most primary-vaccination clones (about 97% CD4, about 85% CD8). The study found a weaker secondary response that peaked faster, day 5 versus 15.

From the 5' RACE reads, TCRdb called clonotypes with MiXCR, one entry per CDR3 protein. Here the sample spans more than 350,000 distinct CDR3 sequences, 9.5% to 13% being singletons. This CDR3 spans 14 amino acids. The V gene's germline CDR1 is SGHRS and CDR2 YFSETQ. The trim removed 5 bases at V and 5 bases at J, leaving 5 bases unmatched. This clonotype was picked up a small number of times. Its specificity is not known. The chain links TRBV5-1 to TRBJ2-1, with 9 bases matching TRBD2. Sequenced material: PBMCs, taken on the day of the first yellow fever vaccination. The TCR sequence derives from a man aged 18 to 29 who received the YFV17D yellow fever vaccine. The CDR3 protein is CASRRLADNNEQFF. Here the CDR3 DNA reads TGCGCCAGCAGGCGACTAGCGGACAACAATGAGCAGTTCTTC.